This note documents a single T cell receptor (beta chain) sequence. The CDR3 extends over 14 amino acids. CDR1 is SGHNT and CDR2 is YYREEE in the germline V gene (reference sequence). The trim removed 4 bases at V and 4 bases at J, leaving 5 bases unmatched. The entry originates in a study of blood T cell repertoires in COVID-19. Method: immunoSEQ multiplex PCR; TCRdb's copy keeps in-frame clones and lacks some. The sample includes about 230,000 clones, about nine tenths of them seen just once. Input material: peripheral blood. The rearrangement links TRBV5-4 to TRBJ2-7; TRBD2 agrees at 10 bases. The clonotype was recovered from a man in his forties or fifties with COVID-19, enrolled during active disease. Here the CDR3 DNA reads TGTGCCAGCAGCAGCGGGGGGGCGGGATACGAGCAGTACTTC. The encoded protein is CASSSGGAGYEQYF.